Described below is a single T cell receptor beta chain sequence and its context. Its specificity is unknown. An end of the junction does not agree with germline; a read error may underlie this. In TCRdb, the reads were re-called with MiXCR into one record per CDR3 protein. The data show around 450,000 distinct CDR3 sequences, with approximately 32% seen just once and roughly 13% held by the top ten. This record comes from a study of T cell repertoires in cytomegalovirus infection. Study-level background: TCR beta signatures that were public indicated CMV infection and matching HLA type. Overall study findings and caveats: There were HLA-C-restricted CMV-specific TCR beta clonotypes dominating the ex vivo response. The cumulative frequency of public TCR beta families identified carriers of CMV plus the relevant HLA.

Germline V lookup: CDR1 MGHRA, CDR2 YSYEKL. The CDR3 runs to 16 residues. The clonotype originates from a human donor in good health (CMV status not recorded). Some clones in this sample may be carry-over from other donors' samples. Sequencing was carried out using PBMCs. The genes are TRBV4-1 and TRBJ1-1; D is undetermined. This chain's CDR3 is CSSSQAVPVVKTEAFF. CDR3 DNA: TGCTCCAGCAGCCAAGCGGTCCCTGTTGTGAAAACTGAAGCTTTCTTT.